This T cell receptor beta chain originates from a study of blood T cell repertoires in COVID-19. The germline V and J ends were trimmed by 8 bases and 4 bases, with 17 bases remaining between them. CDR1 LGHDT and CDR2 YNNKEL come from the germline V gene (reference sequence). This CDR3 comprises 14 residues. Libraries were prepared by immunoSEQ multiplex PCR; TCRdb keeps only in-frame clonotypes and omits some of them. The sample holds tens of thousands of clones, about nine tenths seen once. This chain joins TRBV3-1 (or the pseudogene TRBV3-2) and TRBJ1-1, with D perhaps matching TRBD1 (5 bases). Sequenced: peripheral blood. The TCR was taken from a man aged 50-60 years with active COVID-19. DNA of the CDR3: TGTGCCAGCGGCGTAGGGGATGTGGGCACTGAAGCTTTCTTT. It translates to CASGVGDVGTEAFF.